These 29 T cell receptor beta chains were sequenced from one sample in a study of blood T cell repertoires in COVID-19. Sequencing was performed with immunoSEQ multiplex PCR; in TCRdb, only in-frame clones are kept and a portion is missing. The sample carries 390,000 or so clones, roughly 90% recorded once. Sequences were obtained from peripheral blood. The receptors derive from a woman aged 25 to 45 with COVID-19, enrolled during active disease.

The chain employs TRBV18 and TRBJ1-3, with 7 bases identical to TRBD1. This CDR3 has 16 residues. V was clipped by 0 bases and J by 0 bases; unmatched bases: 2. Per germline, CDR1 KGHSH and CDR2 LQKENI. CDR3 bases: TGTGCCAGCTCACCACCCCGGACAGGCTCTGGAAACACCATATATTTT. Its translation: CASSPPRTGSGNTIYF.

V gene TRBV11-3 combines with J gene TRBJ2-5, with 16 nucleotides matching TRBD2. Trimming at V came to 5 bases and at J to 9 bases, leaving 3 bases not matched to a gene. The CDR3 spans 14 residues. CDR1 is SGHNT and CDR2 is YENEEA in the germline V gene. The CDR3 reads CASSPGTSGRAQYF. Here the CDR3 DNA reads TGTGCCAGCAGCCCGGGGACTAGCGGGAGGGCCCAGTACTTC. Complete variable domain (other parts from reference TRBV11-3 and TRBJ2-5): EAGVVQSPRYKIIEKKQPVAFWCNPISGHNTLYWYLQNLGQGPELLIRYENEEAVDDSQLPKDRFSAERLKGVDSTLKIQPAELGDSAVYLCASSPGTSGRAQYFGPGTRLLVL.

The chain carries TRBV28 and TRBJ1-2; TRBD1 matches at 7 bases. Germline values: CDR1 MDHEN, CDR2 SYDVKM. V shed 5 bases and J 5 bases; nucleotides not matched to a gene: 11. CDR3 length equals 15 residues. CDR3 bases: TGTGCCAGCAGTCCCATGGGACAGCTTATTTATGGCTACACCTTC. It yields the protein CASSPMGQLIYGYTF.

The chain joins TRBV7-6 to TRBJ1-3; TRBD1 agrees at 7 bases. V was clipped by 5 bases and J by 4 bases; unmatched bases: 5. This CDR3 has 14 amino acids. Germline CDR1 is SGHVS and CDR2 is FNYEAQ. In DNA, the CDR3 is TGTGCCAGCAGCCAGGGGACAGACGGAAACACCATATATTTT. It encodes CASSQGTDGNTIYF. Using reference TRBV7-6 and TRBJ1-3 for the parts outside the CDR3, the full variable domain is GAGVSQSPRYKVTKRGQDVALRCDPISGHVSLYWYRQALGQGPEFLTYFNYEAQQDKSGLPNDRFSAERPEGSISTLTIQRTEQRDSAMYRCASSQGTDGNTIYFGEGSWLTVV.

This rearrangement joins TRBV6-5 to TRBJ2-1, with 11 bases aligning to TRBD2. The J segment lost 6 bases and the V segment lost 5 bases, leaving 6 bases of the junction unmatched. This CDR3 has 15 amino acids. Germline V CDR1 and CDR2: MNHEY, SVGAGI. The CDR3 sequence: CASSRLAGWVNEQFF. The CDR3 nucleotides are TGTGCCAGCAGTAGACTAGCGGGGTGGGTCAATGAGCAGTTCTTC.

The sample holds one count of this clone. The chain is built from TRBV18 and TRBJ2-5; maybe TRBD1 (5 bases). Germline assignment: CDR1 KGHSH and CDR2 LQKENI. V was clipped by 6 bases and J by 4 bases, with 15 bases between them. The length of the CDR3 is 14 residues. CDR3 DNA: TGTGCCAGCTCGAAAGGGGCTTGGCGAGAGACCCAGTACTTC. Translated, it gives CASSKGAWRETQYF. Full variable domain (rest looked up from reference TRBV18 and TRBJ2-5): NAGVMQNPRHLVRRRGQEARLRCSPMKGHSHVYWYRQLPEEGLKFMVYLQKENIIDESGMPKERFSAEFPKEGPSILRIQQVVRGDSAAYFCASSKGAWRETQYFGPGTRLLVL.

The chain recombines TRBV6-5 with TRBJ1-5; D is ambiguous. Germline lookup yields CDR1 MNHEY and CDR2 SVGAGI. This CDR3 has 13 amino acids. V was cut by 6 bases and J by 5 bases, with 11 bases left in between. The CDR3 DNA reads as TGTGCCAGCAGGATGACCCGGGATCAGCCCCAGCATTTT. Encoded protein: CASRMTRDQPQHF.

The chain couples TRBV20-1 to TRBJ2-7; 9 bases line up with TRBD1. Germline CDR1 DFQATT, CDR2 SNEGSKA (reference sequence). With 3 bases clipped from V and 4 bases from J, the junction kept 7 bases outside the gene matches. The length of the CDR3 is 14 residues. CDR3 in amino acids: CSASTGGRWYEQYF. CDR3 nucleotide sequence: TGCAGTGCTAGTACAGGGGGCAGATGGTACGAGCAGTACTTC.

The gene calls are TRBV18 and TRBJ1-2, with no clear D. Trimming left V 0 bases short and J 2 bases short, with 7 bases between. Germline V gene sequence: CDR1 KGHSH, CDR2 LQKENI. The CDR3 loop spans 14 amino acids. The CDR3 is CASSPPSQNYGYTF. The CDR3 DNA follows: TGTGCCAGCTCACCACCGTCACAGAACTATGGCTACACCTTC.

V is TRBV19 and J is TRBJ1-3; D may be TRBD1 (6 bases). V lost 6 bases and J 2 bases, leaving 8 bases between the germline ends. This CDR3 has 13 amino acids. From germline, CDR1 is LNHDA and CDR2 SQIVND (reference sequence). Here the CDR3 DNA reads TGTGCCAGTAGGGGGGCGGCTGGAAACACCATATATTTT. Amino acid sequence: CASRGAAGNTIYF.

The chain has TRBV11-2 and TRBJ2-2; maybe TRBD1 (5 bases). CDR1 is SGHAT and CDR2 is FQNNGV in the germline V gene. The V end lost 5 bases, the J end lost 1 base, and 14 bases lay between the germline ends. The CDR3 sequence is 16 residues long. DNA of the CDR3: TGTGCCAGCAGCCCGTCCTGGGGCGGGAACACCGGGGAGCTGTTTTTT. Its translation: CASSPSWGGNTGELFF.

The chain combines TRBV7-2 with TRBJ2-3, with 11 bases identical to TRBD2. Germline assignment: CDR1 SGHTA and CDR2 FQGNSA. CDR3 length: 15 residues. J lost 5 bases, V lost 3 bases, and 4 bases had no gene match. In DNA, the CDR3 is TGTGCCAGCAGCTTTACTAGCGGGAGCGTAGATACGCAGTATTTT. This sequence encodes CASSFTSGSVDTQYF.

This clone came up a few times. The rearrangement joins TRBV29-1 to TRBJ1-1, with 8 bases matching TRBD1. Trimming took 8 bases from V and 4 from J; bases not matched to a gene: 9. The CDR3 length is 13 residues. CDR1 and CDR2 (germline): SQVTM, ANQGSEA. The CDR3 reads CSSRQGLTTEAFF. The CDR3 coding sequence is TGCAGCTCAAGACAGGGGTTGACCACTGAAGCTTTCTTT. The full variable domain, with the rest looked up from reference TRBV29-1 and TRBJ1-1, is SAVISQKPSRDICQRGTSLTIQCQVDSQVTMMFWYRQQPGQSLTLIATANQGSEATYESGFVIDKFPISRPNLTFSTLTVSNMSPEDSSIYLCSSRQGLTTEAFFGQGTRLTVV.

The V call is TRBV6-2 or TRBV6-3, the J call TRBJ1-2, with 8 bases lining up with TRBD1. CDR1 and CDR2 from the germline V gene are MNHEY and SVGEGT. The CDR3 extends over 14 amino acids. Trimming cost V 6 bases and J 1 base; bases outside gene matches: 4. CDR3 protein: CASSRDRRNYGYTF. Written as DNA, the CDR3 is TGTGCCAGCAGCCGGGACAGGCGTAACTATGGCTACACCTTC.

CDR3 sequence: CASSEFYGGRETQYF. CDR3 nucleotide sequence: TGTGCCAGCAGTGAATTTTACGGCGGGAGAGAGACCCAGTACTTC. The chain uses TRBV25-1 and TRBJ2-5; 7 bases map to TRBD2. This CDR3 spans 15 amino acids. Unmatched junction bases numbered 6, after V lost 1 base and J lost 4 bases. Germline V gives CDR1 MGHDK, CDR2 SYGVNS.

The chain links TRBV27 to TRBJ1-4; D unresolved. Trimming removed 11 bases from V and 6 bases from J, with 10 bases in between. The CDR3 covers 11 residues. Looked up from germline, CDR1 is MNHEY and CDR2 is SMNVEV (reference sequence). The CDR3 region is CALSADEKLFF. CDR3 DNA sequence: TGTGCCCTTTCGGCGGATGAAAAACTGTTTTTT.

The rearrangement joins TRBV7-9 to TRBJ2-5; possible D gene TRBD1, 6 bases. The CDR3 loop spans 14 amino acids. Trimming left V 5 bases short and J 5 bases short, with 15 bases between. CDR1 SEHNR and CDR2 FQNEAQ come from the germline V gene (reference sequence). The CDR3 bases are TGTGCCAGCAGCACTGAACAGGGTAGGGAGACCCAGTACTTC. It codes for CASSTEQGRETQYF.

The genes are TRBV7-2 and TRBJ2-1, with 8 nucleotides matching TRBD1. Per the germline V gene, CDR1 is SGHTA and CDR2 is FQGNSA. Trimming removed 4 bases from V and 8 bases from J; junction bases left unmatched: 7. The CDR3 spans 14 residues. CDR3 in amino acids: CASSYRDRQYEQFF. Written as DNA, the CDR3 is TGTGCCAGCAGCTACCGGGACAGGCAATATGAGCAGTTCTTC.

The chain carries TRBV3-1 (or the pseudogene TRBV3-2) and TRBJ2-7; no clear D gene. Per the germline V gene, CDR1 is LGHDT and CDR2 is YNNKEL (reference sequence). This CDR3 comprises 13 residues. V shed 1 base and J shed 2 bases, with 6 bases lying between them. Here the CDR3 reads CASSQGPAYEQYV. CDR3 DNA sequence: TGTGCCAGCAGCCAAGGGCCCGCCTACGAGCAGTACGTC.

This chain connects TRBV4-1 to TRBJ1-2; D gene unclear. This CDR3 has 16 residues. Between the trimmed V and J ends, which lost 3 bases and 8 bases, there was a span of 22 bases. The germline gives CDR1 MGHRA, CDR2 YSYEKL. CDR3 sequence: CASSHPVLGSRQGYTF. The CDR3 region has the DNA TGCGCCAGCAGCCACCCCGTTTTGGGGAGTAGGCAGGGCTACACCTTC.

The chain recombines TRBV24-1 with TRBJ2-3; D gene uncertain. From germline, CDR1 is KGHDR and CDR2 SFDVKD. Trimming took 6 bases from V and 5 from J, leaving 8 bases between them. The CDR3 is made up of 12 amino acids. CDR3 protein: CATSSEQDTQYF. CDR3 nucleotides: TGTGCCACCAGTTCGGAGCAAGATACGCAGTATTTT.

About this clone: Other DNA sequences of this sample code for an identical CDR3. V and J are TRBV2 and TRBJ1-1; tentative D call: TRBD1 (6 bases). The CDR3 contains 13 residues. Trimming took 3 bases from V and 5 from J, leaving 10 bases between them. Germline V lookup: CDR1 SNHLY, CDR2 FYNNEI. CDR3 region: CASSDRGYTEAFF. DNA for the CDR3: TGTGCCAGCAGTGACAGGGGATATACTGAAGCTTTCTTT.

The V gene is TRBV27, the J gene TRBJ2-3, with D unresolved. V shed 3 bases and J shed 4 bases, with 14 bases lying between them. Germline V lookup: CDR1 MNHEY, CDR2 SMNVEV (reference sequence). The CDR3 has 15 residues. CDR3 loop: CASSFGSFWSDTQYF. The CDR3 nucleotides are TGTGCCAGCAGTTTCGGTAGCTTCTGGTCAGATACGCAGTATTTT.

This clone turned up a few times. The chain couples TRBV11-2 to TRBJ2-7, with TRBD1 identical over 7 bases. Per the germline V gene, CDR1 is SGHAT and CDR2 is FQNNGV. Germline trimming cut 3 bases from V and 4 bases from J; bases unmatched to any gene: 6. CDR3 length: 14 amino acids. CDR3: CASSFGTAKYEQYV. The CDR3 DNA reads as TGTGCCAGCAGCTTTGGGACAGCGAAATACGAGCAGTACGTC.

The CDR3 spells CASSYPTNNEQFF. DNA of the CDR3: TGTGCCAGTAGCTACCCGACAAACAATGAGCAGTTCTTC. The rearrangement links TRBV19 to TRBJ2-1, with D hard to call. There are 13 residues in the CDR3. From germline, CDR1 is LNHDA and CDR2 SQIVND (reference sequence). V was shortened by 6 bases and J by 5 bases, with 11 bases between the two germline ends.

In the case of this clone: Other nucleotide sequences from this sample produce the same CDR3. V usage is TRBV6-5 and J usage is TRBJ1-2; 7 bases line up with TRBD1. V gave up 5 bases and J gave up 5 bases; unmatched junction bases: 5. Germline V gene lookup returns CDR1 MNHEY and CDR2 SVGAGI. The CDR3 covers 13 residues. The CDR3 here is CASSPTGNYGYTF. The CDR3 DNA sequence: TGTGCCAGCAGTCCGACAGGGAATTATGGCTACACCTTC.

The chain joins TRBV5-8 to TRBJ1-1; 7 bases fit TRBD1. Germline V gene data show CDR1 as SGHTS and CDR2 as YDEGEE. With 3 bases clipped from V and 7 bases from J, the junction kept 6 bases outside the gene matches. The CDR3 has 13 residues. This CDR3 is CASSWDRTSEAFF. The CDR3 coding sequence is TGTGCCAGCAGCTGGGACAGAACCAGTGAAGCTTTCTTT.

The chain combines TRBV27 with TRBJ2-7; D perhaps matches TRBD2 (6 bases). The V end was cut by 4 bases, the J end by 0 bases, with 16 bases between. Germline V gene sequence: CDR1 MNHEY, CDR2 SMNVEV (reference sequence). CDR3 size: 16 residues. Written as DNA, the CDR3 is TGTGCCAGCAGTTCCCCTCGGGAGTCAAGCTCCTACGAGCAGTACTTC. It encodes CASSSPRESSSYEQYF.

This clone came up once. The chain links TRBV6-4 to TRBJ2-3, with D perhaps TRBD2 (5 bases). There are 13 residues in the CDR3. The germline gives CDR1 MRHNA, CDR2 SNTAGT. V gave up 5 bases and J gave up 2 bases, with 8 bases separating them. CDR3 in DNA: TGTGCCAGCAGTATGCTAGCCACAGATACGCAGTATTTT. Protein: CASSMLATDTQYF.